One sample yielded the 29 T cell receptor beta chains listed below, sequenced in a study of breast tumors, draining lymph nodes, adjacent tissues. TCRdb reprocessed the multiplex PCR reads with MiXCR, giving one entry per CDR3 protein. The table lists under 20,000 distinct CDR3 sequences, under 70% of them singletons. Source material: tumor-adjacent breast tissue. The receptors derive from a female donor with breast cancer. Some clones in this sample may be carry-over from other donors' samples.

This clonotype was counted once. The chain uses TRBV5-1 and TRBJ2-7; 8 bases are a match to TRBD1. This CDR3 contains 15 residues. V shed 2 bases, J shed 2 bases, and the junction held 6 bases outside the gene matches. Germline assignment: CDR1 SGHRS and CDR2 YFSETQ. The CDR3 here is CASSFGTGTTYEQYV. CDR3 DNA: TGCGCCAGCAGCTTCGGGACAGGCACCACCTACGAGCAGTACGTC.

This clonotype is termed medium-sized. This chain joins TRBV20-1 and TRBJ1-5; no clear D gene. Trimming left V 4 bases short and J 8 bases short, with 12 bases between. This CDR3 region has 12 residues. Per the germline V gene, CDR1 is DFQATT and CDR2 is SNEGSKA (reference sequence). CDR3 amino acids: CSATSTVEPQHF. CDR3 nucleotides: TGCAGTGCTACTTCCACGGTGGAGCCCCAGCATTTT.

The chain carries TRBV24-1 and TRBJ1-2; 8 bases line up with TRBD1. Trimming removed 7 bases from V and 6 bases from J; junction bases left unmatched: 6. This CDR3 comprises 13 residues. CDR1 and CDR2 (germline): KGHDR, SFDVKD. The CDR3 DNA reads TGTGCCACCAGCCAACAGACAGGGGATGGCTACACCTTC. This translates into CATSQQTGDGYTF.

A note on this clonotype: A much larger clone is a single base away; this may be a read error. The J gene is TRBJ1-1, the V gene TRBV6-5; no reliable D call. The germline V and J ends were trimmed by 4 bases and 6 bases, with 15 bases remaining between them. The CDR3 is 14 amino acids. CDR1 is MNHEY and CDR2 is SVGAGI in the germline V gene. This CDR3 reads CASSSSRGSSEAFF. Here the CDR3 DNA reads TGTGCCAGCAGTTCCTCGAGAGGTAGCTCTGAAGCTTTCTTT.

The gene calls are TRBV7-2 and TRBJ2-1; TRBD2 might be the D (5 bases). Germline lookup yields CDR1 SGHTA and CDR2 FQGNSA. This CDR3 contains 13 residues. V was clipped by 1 base and J by 10 bases, with 11 bases between them. The CDR3 region is CASSLGTSNEQFF. The CDR3 nucleotides are TGTGCCAGCAGCTTAGGAACTAGTAACGAGCAGTTCTTC.

At least ten counts were recorded for this clonotype. This could be a read error, since a much larger clone is one nucleotide away. The rearrangement links TRBV6-5 to TRBJ1-2, with D tentatively TRBD1 (6 bases). CDR1 MNHEY and CDR2 SVGAGI come from the germline V gene. The V gene lost 5 bases and the J gene lost 6 bases, with 22 bases spanning the gap. The CDR3 contains 16 residues. Here the CDR3 reads CASSTRDLGQNHGYTF. The CDR3 region has the DNA TGTGCCAGCAGTACCCGGGATCTTGGACAGAACCATGGCTACACCTTC.

The sample holds many counts of this clonotype. The V gene is TRBV18, the J gene TRBJ1-3; unclear D gene. This CDR3 has 16 residues. Germline assignment: CDR1 KGHSH and CDR2 LQKENI. Trimming cost V 0 bases and J 3 bases, with 12 bases left between them. CDR3 nucleotides: TGTGCCAGCTCACCACCGTCTCGGAACAATGGAAACACCATATATTTT. Its protein is CASSPPSRNNGNTIYF.

This clonotype has ten or more counts. This sequence joins TRBV4-3 and TRBJ1-1; D unclear. The V end was cut by 0 bases, the J end by 1 base, with 9 bases between. The germline V gene has CDR1 LGHNA and CDR2 YSLEER. This CDR3 is 15 amino acids long. CDR3: CASSQELGENTEAFF. DNA for the CDR3: TGCGCCAGCAGCCAAGAACTCGGGGAGAACACTGAAGCTTTCTTT.

The chain has TRBV5-1 and TRBJ2-7; D perhaps matches TRBD1 (6 bases). Germline V gene data show CDR1 as SGHRS and CDR2 as YFSETQ. The CDR3 sequence is 13 residues long. Trimming pared 0 bases from V and 5 bases from J, leaving 9 bases between. CDR3 in DNA: TGCGCCAGCAGCTTGGTACAGGGCCACGAGCAGTACTTC. Its translation: CASSLVQGHEQYF.

This clonotype was seen repeatedly, ten times or more. The CDR3 coding sequence is TGTGCCAGCAGCTTGGGTCTAGCGGGGGGGGAAGAGACCCAGTACTTC. Residues: CASSLGLAGGEETQYF. V is TRBV5-4 and J is TRBJ2-5; 12 nucleotides agree with TRBD2. The CDR3 is 16 amino acids. Germline trimming cut 0 bases from V and 3 bases from J; bases unmatched to any gene: 3. Germline V gives CDR1 SGHNT, CDR2 YYREEE (reference sequence). Using reference TRBV5-4 and TRBJ2-5 for the parts outside the CDR3, the full variable domain is ETGVTQSPTHLIKTRGQQVTLRCSSQSGHNTVSWYQQALGQGPQFIFQYYREEENGRGNFPPRFSGLQFPNYSSELNVNALELDDSALYLCASSLGLAGGEETQYFGPGTRLLVL.

Turning to this clonotype: Likely a read error: the CDR3 ends without its conserved phenylalanine or tryptophan. This chain links TRBV5-6 with TRBJ1-2; D unclear. The CDR3 loop spans 11 amino acids. Germline CDR1 is SGHDT and CDR2 is YYEEEE. The germline V and J ends were trimmed by 1 base and 11 bases, with 9 bases remaining between them. CDR3 in amino acids: CASSLRSGYTY. CDR3 nucleotide sequence: TGTGCCAGCAGCTTGCGGTCAGGTTACACCTAC.

This clonotype was observed at least ten times. A much larger clone is a single base away; this may be a read error. The chain uses TRBV20-1 and TRBJ1-2; TRBD1 is a possible D gene (5 bases). From germline, CDR1 is DFQATT and CDR2 SNEGSKA (reference sequence). The CDR3 contains 15 residues. The CDR3 protein is CSADRRGEGAYGYAF. The CDR3 DNA reads TGCAGTGCGGACCGACGGGGCGAAGGAGCATATGGCTACGCCTTC.

Remarks on this clonotype: The CDR3 end shows no conserved phenylalanine or tryptophan, and so a read error is likely. This chain connects TRBV6-5 to TRBJ1-6; 10 bases match TRBD1. This CDR3 is built from 17 residues. From germline, CDR1 is MNHEY and CDR2 SVGAGI. The CDR3 reads CASSHSSPGTGVSPLHL. The CDR3 nucleotides read TGTGCCAGCAGTCACTCGAGCCCCGGGACAGGGGTTTCACCCCTCCACCTT.

V is TRBV11-1 and J is TRBJ2-3; D ambiguous. From germline, CDR1 is SGHAT and CDR2 FQDESV (reference sequence). With 5 bases removed from V and 5 bases from J, the gap between germline ends came to 8 bases. The CDR3 runs to 12 residues. CDR3 nucleotide sequence: TGTGCCAGCAGCCGACCGAGAGATACGCAGTATTTT. This sequence encodes CASSRPRDTQYF.

This clonotype was counted ten times or more. V and J are TRBV6-1 and TRBJ1-5; no definite D call. The CDR3 has 17 amino acids. Looked up from germline, CDR1 is MNHNS and CDR2 is SASEGT. Trimming took 3 bases from V and 0 from J, leaving 15 bases between them. The CDR3 bases are TGTGCCAGCAGTGATAGTATGGGATCTTATAGCAATCAGCCCCAGCATTTT. It yields the protein CASSDSMGSYSNQPQHF.

J is TRBJ2-7 and V is TRBV7-2; 12 bases fit TRBD2. This CDR3 contains 15 residues. V lost 1 base, J lost 4 bases, and 2 bases stayed unmatched. From germline, CDR1 is SGHTA and CDR2 FQGNSA. This CDR3 is CASSLDLAGGYEQYF. The CDR3 DNA sequence: TGTGCCAGCAGCTTAGACCTAGCGGGAGGGTACGAGCAGTACTTC. Variable domain in full (rest from reference TRBV7-2 and TRBJ2-7): GAGVSQSPSNKVTEKGKDVELRCDPISGHTALYWYRQSLGQGLEFLIYFQGNSAPDKSGLPSDRFSAERTGGSVSTLTIQRTQQEDSAVYLCASSLDLAGGYEQYFGPGTRLTVT.

The chain joins TRBV20-1 to TRBJ2-5, with TRBD2 identical over 8 bases. CDR3 size: 14 residues. V lost 3 bases to trimming and J lost 3 bases; unmatched junction nucleotides: 6. Germline lookup yields CDR1 DFQATT and CDR2 SNEGSKA (reference sequence). The CDR3 region is CSASNGRGKETQYF. The CDR3 nucleotides read TGCAGTGCTAGCAACGGGAGGGGGAAAGAGACCCAGTACTTC.

The chain joins TRBV7-2 to TRBJ1-2; D uncertain. This CDR3 has 15 amino acids. Looked up from germline, CDR1 is SGHTA and CDR2 is FQGNSA. Trimming took 5 bases from V and 2 from J, leaving 15 bases between them. CDR3 in amino acids: CASSPIGQPNYGYTF. Here the CDR3 DNA reads TGTGCCAGCAGCCCCATAGGCCAGCCAAACTATGGCTACACCTTC.

The chain couples TRBV5-1 to TRBJ1-2; TRBD1 matches 7 bases. CDR3 length equals 13 residues. Germline CDR1 reads SGHRS; CDR2 reads YFSETQ. Trimming removed 3 bases from V and 6 bases from J; junction bases left unmatched: 5. CDR3 DNA: TGCGCCAGCAGCTCCCGACAGGGCGATGGCTACACCTTC. This sequence encodes CASSSRQGDGYTF.

This CDR3 is CASSLVYEPGLALREQYF. In DNA, the CDR3 is TGTGCCAGCAGCTTAGTTTACGAACCGGGACTAGCGTTGCGTGAGCAGTACTTC. J is TRBJ2-7 and V is TRBV11-2; 10 bases map to TRBD2. Trimming removed 1 base from V and 7 bases from J; junction bases left unmatched: 16. This CDR3 has 18 residues. The germline V gene has CDR1 SGHAT and CDR2 FQNNGV.

The chain joins TRBV10-2 to TRBJ1-2; perhaps TRBD1 as D (6 bases). The V and J ends lost 6 bases and 6 bases respectively, with 14 bases between them. Germline V gene data show CDR1 as WSHSY and CDR2 as SAAADI. This CDR3 contains 13 residues. CDR3 in amino acids: CASRGWGADGYTF. The CDR3 coding sequence is TGCGCCAGCAGGGGGTGGGGGGCAGATGGCTACACCTTC.

V is TRBV12-3 or TRBV12-4 and J is TRBJ1-2; no firm D call. The CDR3 is 15 amino acids. Trimming took 1 base from V and 0 from J, leaving 9 bases between them. CDR3 DNA: TGTGCCAGCAGTTTAGGAGGGAGTGCTAACTATGGCTACACCTTC. It codes for CASSLGGSANYGYTF.

Ten or more counts support this clonotype. The CDR3 DNA reads as TGTGCCAGCAGCAAAGGACTAGCGGGGGGGTACCAAGAGACCCAGTACTTC. This gives the protein CASSKGLAGGYQETQYF. The V call is TRBV3-1, the J call TRBJ2-5, with 15 bases identical to TRBD2. The germline gives CDR1 LGHDT, CDR2 YNNKEL (reference sequence). Trimming took 5 bases from V and 0 from J; bases not matched to a gene: 4. CDR3 length: 17 residues.

This chain connects TRBV12-3 or TRBV12-4 to TRBJ2-3, with 8 bases fitting TRBD2. The CDR3 loop spans 16 amino acids. J gave up 1 base and V 3 bases, and 6 bases lay outside the gene matches. As DNA, the CDR3 is TGTGCCAGCAGTTTTCCTAAGACTAGCGGCACAGATACGCAGTATTTT. Translation: CASSFPKTSGTDTQYF.

V and J are TRBV19 and TRBJ2-2, with D unresolved. In germline, CDR1 is LNHDA, CDR2 SQIVND (reference sequence). V lost 5 bases and J lost 1, with 8 bases in between. The CDR3 covers 14 residues. CDR3 coding DNA: TGTGCCAGTAGTGTTCAGAGGAACACCGGGGAGCTGTTTTTT. Protein sequence: CASSVQRNTGELFF.

This clonotype was observed many times. The rearrangement joins TRBV5-1 to TRBJ2-2, with D unclear. Looked up from germline, CDR1 is SGHRS and CDR2 is YFSETQ. The germline V and J ends were trimmed by 3 bases and 2 bases, with 11 bases remaining between them. The length of the CDR3 is 15 residues. The CDR3 region has the DNA TGCGCCAGCAGCTACGCGGCAGGCAACACCGGGGAGCTGTTTTTT. Protein product: CASSYAAGNTGELFF.

This clonotype was observed a few times. Sequence at one end of the junction differs from germline and may be a read error. The V and J genes are TRBV20-1 and TRBJ2-7; D is unresolved. The germline V gene encodes CDR1 DFQATT and CDR2 SNEGSKA (reference sequence). This CDR3 spans 11 amino acids. CDR3 sequence: CSARRGFEQSF. The CDR3 DNA reads TGCAGTGCTAGACGCGGTTTCGAGCAGTCCTTC.

V usage is TRBV4-1 and J usage is TRBJ2-2; TRBD2 agrees at 7 bases. V lost 0 bases to trimming and J lost 3 bases; unmatched junction nucleotides: 16. The CDR3 contains 20 residues. Germline CDR1 is MGHRA and CDR2 is YSYEKL. Here the CDR3 reads CASSQDHLGASGPYTGELFF. The DNA of the CDR3 is TGCGCCAGCAGCCAAGATCATCTCGGGGCTAGCGGTCCTTACACCGGGGAGCTGTTTTTT.

The chain has TRBV24-1 and TRBJ2-1; D gene ambiguous. Trimming took off 5 bases at V and 0 bases at J, with 13 bases between the two ends. This CDR3 has 16 amino acids. Germline V gene lookup returns CDR1 KGHDR and CDR2 SFDVKD. The CDR3 sequence is CATSAAGIGSYNEQFF. The CDR3 DNA sequence: TGTGCCACCAGTGCGGCTGGGATAGGCTCCTACAATGAGCAGTTCTTC.